Following are 11 T cell receptor beta chains from one sample sequenced in a study of T cell responses to AZD1222 COVID-19 vaccine (dated by TCRdb to about 2021). Taken with the paper, the label for time point translates to: baseline before first vaccination. The library was prepared using the immunoSEQ multiplex PCR assay. This immuneACCESS table, as held by TCRdb, lists in-frame sequences with V and J called but not all clones. Of the missing ones, under half trace to an unresolved V gene in checked studies; the others have no known cause. For this sample there are about 140,000 clones; 80% to 95% appear just once. The ten biggest clones cover approximately 3% of the sample. The sequences come from peripheral blood, collected on day 0 of AZD1222 vaccination. These receptors were collected from an adult in good health.

The chain combines TRBV7-8 with TRBJ2-7; 8 nucleotides align to TRBD1. V lost 6 bases, J lost 6 bases, and 10 bases stayed unmatched. Germline CDR1 is SGHVS and CDR2 is FQNEAQ. The CDR3 loop spans 14 amino acids. The CDR3 sequence: CASRPGQGNSEQYF. CDR3 in DNA: TGTGCCAGCAGACCTGGACAGGGAAATTCCGAGCAGTACTTC.

This clone was picked up a small number of times. The chain recombines TRBV15 with TRBJ1-2; TRBD1 might be the D (6 bases). This CDR3 contains 15 residues. Germline CDR1 is LNHNV and CDR2 is YYDKDF (reference sequence). The V and J ends lost 2 bases and 8 bases respectively, with 18 bases between them. CDR3 sequence: CATSRTLQGFGGYTF. The CDR3 DNA sequence: TGTGCCACCAGCAGAACATTGCAGGGGTTCGGGGGCTACACCTTC.

J is TRBJ1-5 and V is TRBV7-7; D is unclear. The CDR3 extends over 17 amino acids. The germline V gene has CDR1 SSHAT and CDR2 FNYEAQ (reference sequence). The V end was cut by 2 bases, the J end by 0 bases, with 14 bases between. The CDR3 nucleotides read TGTGCCAGCAGCTTATTTTCGAAGGCCCCTAGCAATCAGCCCCAGCATTTT. Translating gives CASSLFSKAPSNQPQHF.

This chain connects TRBV6-5 to TRBJ1-2, with unresolved D. CDR3 length: 14 amino acids. Germline V gives CDR1 MNHEY, CDR2 SVGAGI. The V end was cut by 2 bases, the J end by 0 bases, with 7 bases between. The CDR3 DNA follows: TGTGCCAGCAGTTACCACGGCTCTAACTATGGCTACACCTTC. It encodes CASSYHGSNYGYTF.

V and J are TRBV6-4 and TRBJ1-1; 8 nucleotides match TRBD1. The CDR3 contains 15 residues. Germline-derived CDR1 and CDR2 are MRHNA and SNTAGT. V lost 8 bases, J lost 5 bases, and 13 bases stayed unmatched. The CDR3 here is CASRDSDRGGTEAFF. The CDR3 DNA reads TGTGCCAGCCGAGACTCCGACAGGGGAGGGACTGAAGCTTTCTTT.

The chain carries TRBV5-6 and TRBJ1-6; D remains unclear. This CDR3 contains 16 residues. Germline assignment: CDR1 SGHDT and CDR2 YYEEEE. V was trimmed by 4 bases and J by 8 bases, leaving 19 bases between them. CDR3 in DNA: TGTGCCAGCAGCCCCCGAGCCAAGACGGCGTATTCACCCCTCCACTTT. Translated: CASSPRAKTAYSPLHF. The full variable domain, in which reference TRBV5-6 and TRBJ1-6 provide the parts outside the CDR3, is DAGVTQSPTHLIKTRGQQVTLRCSPKSGHDTVSWYQQALGQGPQFIFQYYEEEERQRGNFPDRFSGHQFPNYSSELNVNALLLGDSALYLCASSPRAKTAYSPLHFGNGTRLTVT.

This clone appeared a few times. J is TRBJ1-5 and V is TRBV28, with D uncertain. Germline V CDR1 and CDR2: MDHEN, SYDVKM. This CDR3 region has 12 residues. Trimming left V 0 bases short and J 6 bases short, with 3 bases between. CDR3 loop: CASSLWSQPQHF. In nucleotides, the CDR3 is TGTGCCAGCAGTTTATGGAGTCAGCCCCAGCATTTT.

The chain uses TRBV5-1 and TRBJ1-3, with D possibly being TRBD1 (5 bases). With 0 bases removed from V and 3 bases from J, the gap between germline ends came to 10 bases. The CDR3 runs to 15 residues. CDR1 and CDR2 from the germline V gene are SGHRS and YFSETQ. This CDR3 is CASSLAGSGGNTIYF. In nucleotides, the CDR3 is TGCGCCAGCAGCTTGGCAGGGTCTGGTGGAAACACCATATATTTT.

V is TRBV5-1 and J is TRBJ1-1; D gene uncertain. The CDR3 is made up of 16 amino acids. The V and J ends lost 0 bases and 0 bases respectively, with 12 bases between them. Looked up from germline, CDR1 is SGHRS and CDR2 is YFSETQ. For the CDR3, the DNA is TGCGCCAGCAGCTTGGGAGGAGGGAAGTTGAACACTGAAGCTTTCTTT. It specifies CASSLGGGKLNTEAFF. The full variable domain, in which reference TRBV5-1 and TRBJ1-1 provide the parts outside the CDR3, is KAGVTQTPRYLIKTRGQQVTLSCSPISGHRSVSWYQQTPGQGLQFLFEYFSETQRNKGNFPGRFSGRQFSNSRSEMNVSTLELGDSALYLCASSLGGGKLNTEAFFGQGTRLTVV.

The gene calls are TRBV11-3 and TRBJ1-2, with D uncertain. Trimming stripped 1 base from V and 4 bases from J, with 13 bases between. The length of the CDR3 is 15 residues. Germline V gene data show CDR1 as SGHNT and CDR2 as YENEEA. In nucleotides, the CDR3 is TGTGCCAGCAGCTTAGCCAGTCCTCGGCCCTATGGCTACACCTTC. Translating gives CASSLASPRPYGYTF. Looking up the rest from reference TRBV11-3 and TRBJ1-2 gives the full variable domain: EAGVVQSPRYKIIEKKQPVAFWCNPISGHNTLYWYLQNLGQGPELLIRYENEEAVDDSQLPKDRFSAERLKGVDSTLKIQPAELGDSAVYLCASSLASPRPYGYTFGSGTRLTVV.

The rearrangement joins TRBV7-8 to TRBJ1-2; tentatively, D is TRBD1 (6 bases). V was shortened by 1 base and J by 0 bases, with 27 bases between the two germline ends. The CDR3 runs 21 residues. Looked up from germline, CDR1 is SGHVS and CDR2 is FQNEAQ. The CDR3 reads CASSLDGGGGWPEGTNYGYTF. CDR3 sequence (DNA): TGTGCCAGCAGCTTAGACGGAGGAGGGGGTTGGCCCGAGGGGACTAACTATGGCTACACCTTC.